The next 5 T cell receptor beta chains were all read from a single sample in a study of shared clonotypes between healthy human individuals. Selected positively for CCR7 and CD45RO-negative, naive CD8 cells excluded terminally differentiated effector memory CD45RA+ cells. Assay: immunoSEQ multiplex PCR; the TCRdb copy retains only in-frame clones and omits some. The sample contains hundreds of thousands of clones, more than 85% of which appear only once. Sequencing was carried out using naive CD8+ T cells sorted from blood. Receptors were obtained from a man aged 30 to 39 in good health.

The chain links TRBV4-1 to TRBJ2-7; either TRBD1 or TRBD2 may supply D (5 bases each). V dropped 4 bases and J dropped 3 bases, with 22 bases sitting between them. Germline V lookup: CDR1 MGHRA, CDR2 YSYEKL. This CDR3 is 17 amino acids long. The CDR3 protein is CASSPLTSGTELYEQYF. In DNA form, the CDR3 reads TGCGCCAGCAGCCCACTGACTTCCGGGACGGAACTCTACGAGCAGTACTTC.

This clone has just one count. The chain joins TRBV7-9 to TRBJ2-2; TRBD2 agrees at 7 bases. The CDR3 is made up of 16 amino acids. Germline-derived CDR1 and CDR2 are SEHNR and FQNEAQ (reference sequence). The J segment lost 7 bases and the V segment lost 5 bases, leaving 13 bases of the junction unmatched. CDR3 amino acids: CASSPPGTKFLGELFF. The DNA of the CDR3 is TGTGCCAGCAGCCCCCCCGGGACTAAATTTCTCGGGGAGCTGTTTTTT.

The table lists this clone with a count of one. The chain carries TRBV30 and TRBJ1-1; TRBD1 aligns across 12 bases. Per germline, CDR1 GTSNPN and CDR2 SVGIG (reference sequence). V gave up 4 bases and J gave up 10 bases; unmatched junction bases: 10. The CDR3 has 14 amino acids. CDR3 DNA: TGTGCCTGGAACACGGGACAGGGGGCTTCTGTAGCTTTCTTT. This gives the protein CAWNTGQGASVAFF.

The CDR3 region is CASSFAGFSRISGEQYF. The CDR3 DNA follows: TGTGCCAGCAGTTTCGCAGGGTTCTCTAGAATCTCTGGCGAGCAGTACTTC. The rearrangement joins TRBV27 to TRBJ2-7; the D gene is possibly TRBD1 (5 bases). The germline V and J ends were trimmed by 3 bases and 6 bases, with 24 bases remaining between them. CDR1 and CDR2 (germline): MNHEY, SMNVEV (reference sequence). The CDR3 totals 17 residues.

This sequence joins TRBV5-4 and TRBJ2-3; D uncertain. The germline V and J ends were trimmed by 4 bases and 4 bases, with 4 bases remaining between them. CDR1 is SGHNT and CDR2 is YYREEE in the germline V gene (reference sequence). This CDR3 has 11 amino acids. CDR3 coding DNA: TGTGCCAGCAGCAAACCAGATACGCAGTATTTT. It is translated as CASSKPDTQYF.